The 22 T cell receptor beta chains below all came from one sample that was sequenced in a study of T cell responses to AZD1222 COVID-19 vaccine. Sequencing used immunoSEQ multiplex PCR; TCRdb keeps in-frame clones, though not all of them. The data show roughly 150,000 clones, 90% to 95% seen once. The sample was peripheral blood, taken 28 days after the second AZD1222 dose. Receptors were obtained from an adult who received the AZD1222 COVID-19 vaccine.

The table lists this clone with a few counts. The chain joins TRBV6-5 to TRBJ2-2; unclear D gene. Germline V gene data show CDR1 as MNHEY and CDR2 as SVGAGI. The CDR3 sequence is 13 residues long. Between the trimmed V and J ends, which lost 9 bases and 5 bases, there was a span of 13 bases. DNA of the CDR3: TGTGCCAGTTTTCTACTCTCGACCGGGGAGCTGTTTTTT. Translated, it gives CASFLLSTGELFF.

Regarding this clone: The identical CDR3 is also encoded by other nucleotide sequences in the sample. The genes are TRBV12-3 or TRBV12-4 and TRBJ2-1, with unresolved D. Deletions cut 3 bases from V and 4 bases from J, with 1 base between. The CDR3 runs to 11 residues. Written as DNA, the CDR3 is TGTGCCAGCAGTTTGTACAATGAGCAGTTCTTC. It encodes CASSLYNEQFF.

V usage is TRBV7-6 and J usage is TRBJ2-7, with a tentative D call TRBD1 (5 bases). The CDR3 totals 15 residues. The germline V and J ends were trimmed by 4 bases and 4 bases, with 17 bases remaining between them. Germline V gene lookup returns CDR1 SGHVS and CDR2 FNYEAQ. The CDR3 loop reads CASSWGRGPGYEQYF. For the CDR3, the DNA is TGTGCCAGCAGCTGGGGAAGGGGTCCCGGATACGAGCAGTACTTC.

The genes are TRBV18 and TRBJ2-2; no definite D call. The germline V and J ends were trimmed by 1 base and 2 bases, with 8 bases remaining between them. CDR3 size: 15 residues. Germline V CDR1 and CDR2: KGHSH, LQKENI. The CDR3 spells CASSPRADNTGELFF. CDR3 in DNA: TGTGCCAGCTCACCACGGGCAGATAACACCGGGGAGCTGTTTTTT.

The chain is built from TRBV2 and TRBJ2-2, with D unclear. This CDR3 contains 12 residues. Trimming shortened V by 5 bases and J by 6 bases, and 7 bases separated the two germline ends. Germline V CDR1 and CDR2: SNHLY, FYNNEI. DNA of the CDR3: TGTGCCAGCAGTCGGAAAGCCGGGGAGCTGTTTTTT. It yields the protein CASSRKAGELFF.

CDR3: CAWSRQGGYTF. The CDR3 DNA sequence: TGTGCCTGGAGTAGACAGGGGGGCTACACCTTC. The gene calls are TRBV30 and TRBJ1-2; 8 bases are a match to TRBD1. This CDR3 is 11 amino acids long. Trimming cost V 2 bases and J 8 bases; bases outside gene matches: 1. Germline V lookup: CDR1 GTSNPN, CDR2 SVGIG (reference sequence).

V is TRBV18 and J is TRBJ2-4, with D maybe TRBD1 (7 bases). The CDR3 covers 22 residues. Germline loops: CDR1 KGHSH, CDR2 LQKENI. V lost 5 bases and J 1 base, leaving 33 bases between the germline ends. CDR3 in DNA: TGTGCCAGCTCAACACTGGGGGGAGACAGGGACAAGGATTTCTACGCCAAAAACATTCAGTACTTC. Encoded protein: CASSTLGGDRDKDFYAKNIQYF.

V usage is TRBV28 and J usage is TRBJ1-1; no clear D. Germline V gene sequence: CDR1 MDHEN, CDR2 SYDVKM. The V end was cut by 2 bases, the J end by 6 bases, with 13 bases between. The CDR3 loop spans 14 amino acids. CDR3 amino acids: CASSLIRLSAEAFF. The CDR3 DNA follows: TGTGCCAGCAGTTTAATCCGTTTGAGTGCTGAAGCTTTCTTT.

CDR3 DNA sequence: TGCGCCAGCAGCTTGGATGGCAGGGGGCTGAGCCGGCCTGCTAACTATGGCTACACCTTC. Translated: CASSLDGRGLSRPANYGYTF. The chain joins TRBV5-1 to TRBJ1-2; TRBD1 agrees at 8 bases. The germline CDR1 and CDR2 sequences are SGHRS and YFSETQ. This CDR3 is built from 20 residues. V gave up 0 bases and J gave up 0 bases; unmatched junction bases: 16.

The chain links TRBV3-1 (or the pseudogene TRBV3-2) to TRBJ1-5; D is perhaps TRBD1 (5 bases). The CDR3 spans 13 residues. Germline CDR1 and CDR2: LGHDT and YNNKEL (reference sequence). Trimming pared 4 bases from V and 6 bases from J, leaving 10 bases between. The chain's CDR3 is CASSRGDGQPQHF. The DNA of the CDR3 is TGTGCCAGCAGCCGGGGGGATGGTCAGCCCCAGCATTTT.

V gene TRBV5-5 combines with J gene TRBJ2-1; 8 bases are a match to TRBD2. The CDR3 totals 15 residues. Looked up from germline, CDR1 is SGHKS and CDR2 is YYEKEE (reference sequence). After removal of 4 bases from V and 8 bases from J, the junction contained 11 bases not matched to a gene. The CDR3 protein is CASSLGLVPWDEQFF. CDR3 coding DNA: TGTGCCAGCAGCCTGGGACTAGTACCTTGGGATGAGCAGTTCTTC.

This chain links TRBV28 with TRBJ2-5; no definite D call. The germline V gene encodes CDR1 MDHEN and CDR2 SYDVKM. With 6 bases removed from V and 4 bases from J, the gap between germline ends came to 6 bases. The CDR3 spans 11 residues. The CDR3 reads CASSTLETQYF. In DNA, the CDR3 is TGTGCCAGCAGCACTTTAGAGACCCAGTACTTC. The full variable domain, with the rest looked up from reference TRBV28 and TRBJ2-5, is DVKVTQSSRYLVKRTGEKVFLECVQDMDHENMFWYRQDPGLGLRLIYFSYDVKMKEKGDIPEGYSVSREKKERFSLILESASTNQTSMYLCASSTLETQYFGPGTRLLVL.

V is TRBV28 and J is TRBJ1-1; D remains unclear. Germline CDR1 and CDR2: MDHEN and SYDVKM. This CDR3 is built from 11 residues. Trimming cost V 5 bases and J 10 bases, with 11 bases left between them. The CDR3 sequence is CASSGSHGAFF. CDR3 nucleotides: TGTGCCAGCAGTGGATCCCATGGAGCTTTCTTT.

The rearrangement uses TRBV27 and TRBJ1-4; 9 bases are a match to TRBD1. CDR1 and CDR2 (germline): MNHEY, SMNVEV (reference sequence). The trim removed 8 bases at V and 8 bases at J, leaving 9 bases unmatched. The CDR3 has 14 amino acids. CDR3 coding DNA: TGTGCCAGCTCCTGGGGACAGGGAGACGAAAAACTGTTTTTT. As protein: CASSWGQGDEKLFF.

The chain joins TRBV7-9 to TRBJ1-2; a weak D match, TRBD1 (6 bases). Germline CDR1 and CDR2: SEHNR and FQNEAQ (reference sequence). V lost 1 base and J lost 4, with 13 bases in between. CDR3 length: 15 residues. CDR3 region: CASSLEGQRTYGYTF. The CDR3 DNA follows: TGTGCCAGCAGCTTAGAAGGACAGAGAACCTATGGCTACACCTTC. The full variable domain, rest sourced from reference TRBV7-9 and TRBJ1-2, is DTGVSQNPRHKITKRGQNVTFRCDPISEHNRLYWYRQTLGQGPEFLTYFQNEAQLEKSRLLSDRFSAERPKGSFSTLEIQRTEQGDSAMYLCASSLEGQRTYGYTFGSGTRLTVV.

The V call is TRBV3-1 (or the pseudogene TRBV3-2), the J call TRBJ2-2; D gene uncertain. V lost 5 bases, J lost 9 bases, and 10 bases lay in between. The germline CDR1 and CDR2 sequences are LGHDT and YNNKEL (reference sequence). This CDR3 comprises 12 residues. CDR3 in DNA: TGTGCCAGCAGCATGCTAGAAAGGGAGCTGTTTTTT. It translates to CASSMLERELFF.

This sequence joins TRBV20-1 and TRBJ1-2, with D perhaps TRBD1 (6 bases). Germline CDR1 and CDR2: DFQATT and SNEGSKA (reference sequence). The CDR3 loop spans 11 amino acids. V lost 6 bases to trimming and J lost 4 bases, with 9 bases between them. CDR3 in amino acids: CSATDSYGYTF. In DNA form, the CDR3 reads TGCAGTGCGACGGACAGCTATGGCTACACCTTC.

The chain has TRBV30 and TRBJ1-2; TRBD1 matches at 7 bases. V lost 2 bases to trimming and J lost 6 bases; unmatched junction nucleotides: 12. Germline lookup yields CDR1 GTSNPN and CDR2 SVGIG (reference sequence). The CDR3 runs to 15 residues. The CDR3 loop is CAWSPGGQGVNGYTF. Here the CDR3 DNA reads TGTGCCTGGAGTCCTGGGGGGCAGGGGGTTAATGGCTACACCTTC.

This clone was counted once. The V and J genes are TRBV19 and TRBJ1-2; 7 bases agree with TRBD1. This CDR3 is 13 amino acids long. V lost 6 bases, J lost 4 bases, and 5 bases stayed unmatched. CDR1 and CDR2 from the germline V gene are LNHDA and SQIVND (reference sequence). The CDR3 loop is CASRGTATYGYTF. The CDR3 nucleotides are TGTGCCAGTAGGGGGACAGCGACCTATGGCTACACCTTC.

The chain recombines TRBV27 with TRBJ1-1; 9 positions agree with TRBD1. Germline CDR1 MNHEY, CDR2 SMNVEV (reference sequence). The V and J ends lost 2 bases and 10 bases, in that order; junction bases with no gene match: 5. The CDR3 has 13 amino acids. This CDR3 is CASSLGQGQAAFF. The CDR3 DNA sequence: TGTGCCAGCAGTTTAGGACAGGGGCAAGCAGCTTTCTTT.

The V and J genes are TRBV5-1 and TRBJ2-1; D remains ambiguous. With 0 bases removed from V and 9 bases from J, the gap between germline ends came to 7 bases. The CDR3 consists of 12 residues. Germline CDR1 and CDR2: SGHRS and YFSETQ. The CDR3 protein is CASSLAGTEQFF. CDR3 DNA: TGCGCCAGCAGCTTGGCTGGTACTGAGCAGTTCTTC. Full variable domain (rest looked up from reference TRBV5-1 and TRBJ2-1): KAGVTQTPRYLIKTRGQQVTLSCSPISGHRSVSWYQQTPGQGLQFLFEYFSETQRNKGNFPGRFSGRQFSNSRSEMNVSTLELGDSALYLCASSLAGTEQFFGPGTRLTVL.

CDR3 coding DNA: TGTGCCAGCAGCCCCGGGCAGGGCCCAAATGAAAAACTGTTTTTT. Translated, it gives CASSPGQGPNEKLFF. This chain uses TRBV3-1 (or the pseudogene TRBV3-2) with TRBJ1-4, with D perhaps TRBD1 (5 bases). The germline V gene has CDR1 LGHDT and CDR2 YNNKEL (reference sequence). The CDR3 is made up of 15 amino acids. V was cut by 4 bases and J by 5 bases, with 14 bases left in between.